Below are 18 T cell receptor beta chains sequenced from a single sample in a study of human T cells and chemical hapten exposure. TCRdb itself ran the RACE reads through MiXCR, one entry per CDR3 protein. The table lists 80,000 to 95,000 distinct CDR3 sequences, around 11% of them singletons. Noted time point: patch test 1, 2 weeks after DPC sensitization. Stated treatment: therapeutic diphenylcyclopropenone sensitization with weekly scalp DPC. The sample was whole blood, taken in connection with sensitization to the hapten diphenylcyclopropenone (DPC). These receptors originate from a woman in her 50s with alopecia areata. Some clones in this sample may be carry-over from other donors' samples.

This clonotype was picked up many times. The chain's CDR3 is CASSPDRGLRGQPQHF. DNA for the CDR3: TGTGCCAGCAGTCCAGACAGGGGGCTAAGGGGTCAGCCCCAGCATTTT. The V call is TRBV2, the J call TRBJ1-5; the match to TRBD1 covers 10 bases. This CDR3 spans 16 amino acids. Losses at the gene ends were 5 bases for V and 6 bases for J; bases not matched to a gene: 10. The germline CDR1 and CDR2 sequences are SNHLY and FYNNEI.

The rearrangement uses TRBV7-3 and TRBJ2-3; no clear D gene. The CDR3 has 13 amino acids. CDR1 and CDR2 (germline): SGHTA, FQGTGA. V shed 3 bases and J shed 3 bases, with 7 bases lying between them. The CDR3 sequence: CASSLGLTDTQYF. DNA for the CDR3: TGTGCCAGCAGCTTGGGCCTTACAGATACGCAGTATTTT.

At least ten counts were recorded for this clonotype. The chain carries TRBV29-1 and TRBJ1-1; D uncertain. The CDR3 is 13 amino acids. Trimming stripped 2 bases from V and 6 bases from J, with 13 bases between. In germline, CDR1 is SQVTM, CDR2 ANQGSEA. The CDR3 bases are TGCAGCGTTGAACCCCACTTGGGGTCTGAAGCTTTCTTT. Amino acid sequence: CSVEPHLGSEAFF.

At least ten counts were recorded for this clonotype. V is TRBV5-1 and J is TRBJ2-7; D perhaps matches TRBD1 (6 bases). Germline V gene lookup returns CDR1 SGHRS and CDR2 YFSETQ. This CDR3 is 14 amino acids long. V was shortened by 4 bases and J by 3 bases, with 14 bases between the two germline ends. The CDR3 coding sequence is TGCGCCAGCAGCCCGAACAGGGCACTCTACGAGCAGTACTTC. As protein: CASSPNRALYEQYF.

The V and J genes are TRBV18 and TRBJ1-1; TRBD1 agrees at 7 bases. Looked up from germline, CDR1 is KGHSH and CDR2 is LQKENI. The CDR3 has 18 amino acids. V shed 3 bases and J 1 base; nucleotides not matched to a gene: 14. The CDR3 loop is CASSPLPGQIESNTEAFF. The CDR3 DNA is TGTGCCAGCTCACCTCTGCCGGGACAGATAGAGTCGAACACTGAAGCTTTCTTT.

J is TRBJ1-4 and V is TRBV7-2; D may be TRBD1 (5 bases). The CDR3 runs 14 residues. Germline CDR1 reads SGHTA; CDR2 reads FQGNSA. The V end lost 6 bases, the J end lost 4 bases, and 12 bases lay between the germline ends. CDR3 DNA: TGTGCCAGCAGTTCCGGAAGGGGTAATGAAAAACTGTTTTTT. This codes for CASSSGRGNEKLFF. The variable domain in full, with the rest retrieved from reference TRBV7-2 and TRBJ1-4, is GAGVSQSPSNKVTEKGKDVELRCDPISGHTALYWYRQSLGQGLEFLIYFQGNSAPDKSGLPSDRFSAERTGGSVSTLTIQRTQQEDSAVYLCASSSGRGNEKLFFGSGTQLSVL.

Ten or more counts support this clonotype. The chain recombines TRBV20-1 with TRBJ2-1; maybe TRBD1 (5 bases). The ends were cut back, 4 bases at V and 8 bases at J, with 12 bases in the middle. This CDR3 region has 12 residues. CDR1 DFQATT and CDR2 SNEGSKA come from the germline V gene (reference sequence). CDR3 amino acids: CSANNRGYEQFF. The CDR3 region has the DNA TGCAGTGCTAACAATAGGGGTTATGAGCAGTTCTTC.

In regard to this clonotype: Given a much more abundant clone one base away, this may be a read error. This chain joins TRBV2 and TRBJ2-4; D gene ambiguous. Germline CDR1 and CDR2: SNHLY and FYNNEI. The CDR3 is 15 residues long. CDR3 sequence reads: CDSSEGQQSKNIQYF. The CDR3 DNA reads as TGTGACAGCAGTGAAGGGCAGCAGTCCAAAAACATTCAGTACTTC.

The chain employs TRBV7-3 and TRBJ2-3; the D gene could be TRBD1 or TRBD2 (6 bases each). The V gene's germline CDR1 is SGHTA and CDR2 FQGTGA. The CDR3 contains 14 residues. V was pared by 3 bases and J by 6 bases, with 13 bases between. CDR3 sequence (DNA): TGTGCCAGCAGCTTTTCCGGGGGCCGGGATACGCAGTATTTT. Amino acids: CASSFSGGRDTQYF.

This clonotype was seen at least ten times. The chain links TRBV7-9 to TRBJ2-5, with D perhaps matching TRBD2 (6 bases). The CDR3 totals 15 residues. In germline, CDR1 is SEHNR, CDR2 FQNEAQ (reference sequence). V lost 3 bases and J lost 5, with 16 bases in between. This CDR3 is CASSFAGRRAETQYF. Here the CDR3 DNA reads TGTGCCAGCAGCTTTGCGGGGCGCCGTGCGGAGACCCAGTACTTC. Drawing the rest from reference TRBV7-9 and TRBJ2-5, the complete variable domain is DTGVSQNPRHKITKRGQNVTFRCDPISEHNRLYWYRQTLGQGPEFLTYFQNEAQLEKSRLLSDRFSAERPKGSFSTLEIQRTEQGDSAMYLCASSFAGRRAETQYFGPGTRLLVL.

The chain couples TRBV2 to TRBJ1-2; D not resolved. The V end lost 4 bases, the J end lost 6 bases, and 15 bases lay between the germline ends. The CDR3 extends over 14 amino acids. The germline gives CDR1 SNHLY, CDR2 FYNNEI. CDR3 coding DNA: TGTGCCAGCAGTGTGATATCAACTGGTAATGGCTACACCTTC. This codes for CASSVISTGNGYTF. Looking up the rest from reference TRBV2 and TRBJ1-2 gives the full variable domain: EPEVTQTPSHQVTQMGQEVILRCVPISNHLYFYWYRQILGQKVEFLVSFYNNEISEKSEIFDDQFSVERPDGSNFTLKIRSTKLEDSAMYFCASSVISTGNGYTFGSGTRLTVV.

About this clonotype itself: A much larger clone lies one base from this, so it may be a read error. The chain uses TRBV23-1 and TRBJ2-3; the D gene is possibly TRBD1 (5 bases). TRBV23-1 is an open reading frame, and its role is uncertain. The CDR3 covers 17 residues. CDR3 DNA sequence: TGCGCCAGGAGTCAATCGCGGCCAGGGCTACACACAGATACGCAGTATTTT. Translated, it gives CARSQSRPGLHTDTQYF.

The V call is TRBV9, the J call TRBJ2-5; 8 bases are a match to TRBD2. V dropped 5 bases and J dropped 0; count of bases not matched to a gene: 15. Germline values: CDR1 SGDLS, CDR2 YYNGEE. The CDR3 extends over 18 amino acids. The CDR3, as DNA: TGTGCCAGCAGTCCAAGCGGGAGCCGGCTGCTGTACCAAGAGACCCAGTACTTC. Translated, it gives CASSPSGSRLLYQETQYF.

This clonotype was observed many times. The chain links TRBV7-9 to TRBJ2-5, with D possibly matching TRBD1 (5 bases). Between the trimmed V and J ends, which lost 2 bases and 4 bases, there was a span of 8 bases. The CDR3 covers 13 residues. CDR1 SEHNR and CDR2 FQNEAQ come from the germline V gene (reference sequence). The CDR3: CASSLNDRETQYF. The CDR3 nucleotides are TGTGCCAGCAGCTTAAATGACAGAGAGACCCAGTACTTC.

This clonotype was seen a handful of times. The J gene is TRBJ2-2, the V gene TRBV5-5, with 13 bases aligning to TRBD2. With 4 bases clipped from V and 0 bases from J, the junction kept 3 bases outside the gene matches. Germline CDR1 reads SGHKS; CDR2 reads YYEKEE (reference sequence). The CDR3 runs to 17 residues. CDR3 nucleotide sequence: TGTGCCAGCAGCACGGGACTAGCGGGGCCGAACACCGGGGAGCTGTTTTTT. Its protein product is CASSTGLAGPNTGELFF.

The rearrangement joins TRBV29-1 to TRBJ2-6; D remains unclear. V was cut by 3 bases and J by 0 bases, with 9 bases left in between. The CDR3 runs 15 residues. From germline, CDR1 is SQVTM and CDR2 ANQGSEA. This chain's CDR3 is CSVDVPSSGANVLTF. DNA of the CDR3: TGCAGCGTTGATGTCCCTAGCTCTGGGGCCAACGTCCTGACTTTC. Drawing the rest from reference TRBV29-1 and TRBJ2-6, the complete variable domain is SAVISQKPSRDICQRGTSLTIQCQVDSQVTMMFWYRQQPGQSLTLIATANQGSEATYESGFVIDKFPISRPNLTFSTLTVSNMSPEDSSIYLCSVDVPSSGANVLTFGAGSRLTVL.

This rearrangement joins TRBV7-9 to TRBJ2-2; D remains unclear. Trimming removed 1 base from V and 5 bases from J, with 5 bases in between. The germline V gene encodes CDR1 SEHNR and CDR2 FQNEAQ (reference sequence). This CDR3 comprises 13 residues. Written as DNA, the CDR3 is TGTGCCAGCAGCTTAGTTAAGACCGGGGAGCTGTTTTTT. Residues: CASSLVKTGELFF. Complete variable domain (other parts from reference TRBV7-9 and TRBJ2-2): DTGVSQNPRHKITKRGQNVTFRCDPISEHNRLYWYRQTLGQGPEFLTYFQNEAQLEKSRLLSDRFSAERPKGSFSTLEIQRTEQGDSAMYLCASSLVKTGELFFGEGSRLTVL.

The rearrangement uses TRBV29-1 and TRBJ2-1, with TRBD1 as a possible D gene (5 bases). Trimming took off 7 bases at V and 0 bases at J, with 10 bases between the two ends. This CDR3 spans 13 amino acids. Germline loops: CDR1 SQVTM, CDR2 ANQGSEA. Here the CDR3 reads CSDRQSSYNEQFF. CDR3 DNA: TGCAGCGATCGACAGAGCTCCTACAATGAGCAGTTCTTC.